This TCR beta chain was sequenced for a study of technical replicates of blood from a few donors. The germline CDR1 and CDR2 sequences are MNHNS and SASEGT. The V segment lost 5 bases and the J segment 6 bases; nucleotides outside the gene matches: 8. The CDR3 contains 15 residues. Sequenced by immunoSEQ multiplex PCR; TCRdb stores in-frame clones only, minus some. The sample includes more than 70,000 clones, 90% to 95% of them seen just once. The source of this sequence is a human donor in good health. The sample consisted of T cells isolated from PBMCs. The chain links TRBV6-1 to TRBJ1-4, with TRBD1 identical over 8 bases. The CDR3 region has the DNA TGTGCCAGCAGTCCCCCCAGGACAGGGCATGAAAAACTGTTTTTT. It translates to CASSPPRTGHEKLFF.